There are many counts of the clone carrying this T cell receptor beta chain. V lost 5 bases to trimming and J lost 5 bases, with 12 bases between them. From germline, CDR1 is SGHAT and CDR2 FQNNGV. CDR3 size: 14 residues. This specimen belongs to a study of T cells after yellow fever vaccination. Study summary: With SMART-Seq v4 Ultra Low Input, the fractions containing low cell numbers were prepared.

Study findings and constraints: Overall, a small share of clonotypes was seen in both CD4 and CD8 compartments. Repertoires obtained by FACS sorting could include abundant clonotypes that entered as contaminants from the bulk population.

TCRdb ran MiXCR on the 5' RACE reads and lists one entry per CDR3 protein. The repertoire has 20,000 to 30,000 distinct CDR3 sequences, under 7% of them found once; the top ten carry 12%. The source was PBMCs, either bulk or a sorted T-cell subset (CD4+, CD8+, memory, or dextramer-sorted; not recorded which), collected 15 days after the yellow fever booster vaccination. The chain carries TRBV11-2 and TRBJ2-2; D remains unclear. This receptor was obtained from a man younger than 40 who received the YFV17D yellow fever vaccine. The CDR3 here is CASSPAAPTGELFF. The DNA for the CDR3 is TGTGCCAGCAGCCCGGCGGCTCCTACCGGGGAGCTGTTTTTT. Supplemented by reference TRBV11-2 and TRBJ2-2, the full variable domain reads EAGVAQSPRYKIIEKRQSVAFWCNPISGHATLYWYQQILGQGPKLLIQFQNNGVVDDSQLPKDRFSAERLKGVDSTLKIQPAKLEDSAVYLCASSPAAPTGELFFGEGSRLTVL.